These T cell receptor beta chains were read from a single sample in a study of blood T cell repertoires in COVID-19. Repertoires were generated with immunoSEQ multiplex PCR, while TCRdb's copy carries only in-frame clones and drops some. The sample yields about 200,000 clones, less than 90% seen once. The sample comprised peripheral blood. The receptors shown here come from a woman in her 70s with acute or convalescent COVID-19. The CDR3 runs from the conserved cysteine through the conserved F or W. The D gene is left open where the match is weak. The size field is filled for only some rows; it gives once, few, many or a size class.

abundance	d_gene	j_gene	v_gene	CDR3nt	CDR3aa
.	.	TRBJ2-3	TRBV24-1	TGTGCCACCAGTGAGACAGGCGTACCGGCAGATACGCAGTATTTT	CATSETGVPADTQYF
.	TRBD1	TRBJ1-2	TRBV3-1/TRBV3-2	TGTGCCAGCAGCCCCCGACAGGGGGCTGACTATGGCTACACCTTC	CASSPRQGADYGYTF
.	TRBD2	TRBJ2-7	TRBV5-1	TGCGCCAGCAGCTCCGCCGGGACTACCCGCTACGAGCAGTACTTC	CASSSAGTTRYEQYF
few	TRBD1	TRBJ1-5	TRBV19	TGTGCCAGTAGTACGACAGGGGGGCGTCAGCCCCAGCATTTT	CASSTTGGRQPQHF
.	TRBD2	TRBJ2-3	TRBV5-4	TGTGCCAGCAGCGAAGGGACTAGCGGGGGGTTCACAGATACGCAGTATTTT	CASSEGTSGGFTDTQYF
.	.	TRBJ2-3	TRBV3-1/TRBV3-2	TGTGCCAGCAGCTCTTCGGGGGGCGGGAGTGGCACAGATACGCAGTATTTT	CASSSSGGGSGTDTQYF
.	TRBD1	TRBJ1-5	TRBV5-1	TGCGCCAGCAGACTAGGGACAGGGAGTAATCAGCCCCAGCATTTT	CASRLGTGSNQPQHF
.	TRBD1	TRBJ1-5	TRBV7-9	TGTGCCAGCAGCCAAGAGGGACAGAAAAATCAGCCCCAGCATTTT	CASSQEGQKNQPQHF
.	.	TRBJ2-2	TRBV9	TGTGCCAGCAGCGTAGAGGGAGCCACCGGGGAGCTGTTTTTT	CASSVEGATGELFF
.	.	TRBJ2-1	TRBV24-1	TGTGCCACCAGTGACCCCGCCAGGGGTTATGCGAATGAGCAGTTCTTC	CATSDPARGYANEQFF
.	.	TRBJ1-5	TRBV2	TGTGCCAGCAGTGGGGAGGGAAATCAGTCCCAGCATTTT	CASSGEGNQSQHF
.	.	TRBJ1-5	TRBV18	TGTGCCAGCTCACCGGGTTGGGGAGACCAGCCCCAGCATTTT	CASSPGWGDQPQHF
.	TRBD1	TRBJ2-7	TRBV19	TGTGCCAGTAGCCCCCCCGGGACAGGGGGATACGAGCAGTACTTC	CASSPPGTGGYEQYF
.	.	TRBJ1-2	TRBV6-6	TGTGCCAGCAGTTACGGCCCCTATGGCTACACCTTC	CASSYGPYGYTF
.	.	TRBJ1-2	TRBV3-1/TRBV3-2	TGTGCCAGCAGCCAAGAGATACAGCCCTATGGCTACACCTTC	CASSQEIQPYGYTF
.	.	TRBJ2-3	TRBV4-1	TGCGCCAGCAGCCGGGGGGGCGGGATCGATACGCAGTATTTT	CASSRGGGIDTQYF
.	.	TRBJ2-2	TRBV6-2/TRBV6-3	TGTGCCAGCAGTTACCGAATGGGGGGTACCGGGGAGCTGTTTTTT	CASSYRMGGTGELFF
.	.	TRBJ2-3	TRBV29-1	TGTTCCATGCTAGAGGGCACAGATACGCAGTATTTT	CSMLEGTDTQYF
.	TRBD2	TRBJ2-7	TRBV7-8	TGTGCCACGGGGGGGCGATTCGTTGGCTCCTACGAGCAGTACTTC	CATGGRFVGSYEQYF
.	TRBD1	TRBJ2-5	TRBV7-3	TGTGCCAGCAGCCTCTATGGACAGGGGGTAGAGACCCAGTACTTC	CASSLYGQGVETQYF
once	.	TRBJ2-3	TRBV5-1	TGCGCCAGCAGCCCGTGGGCAGGGGACACCACAGATACGCAGTATTTT	CASSPWAGDTTDTQYF
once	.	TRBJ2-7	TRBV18	TGTGCCAGCTCACCTCGGGGTGGAGGGGACTACGAGCAGTACTTC	CASSPRGGGDYEQYF
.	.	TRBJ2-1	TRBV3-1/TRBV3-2	TGTGCCAGCAGCCAACGACAGGTAGGGTCCTACAATGAGCAGTTCTTC	CASSQRQVGSYNEQFF
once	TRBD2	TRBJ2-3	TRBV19	TGTGCCAGTAGTATAGCTGCAGCGGGAGCAGATACGCAGTATTTT	CASSIAAAGADTQYF
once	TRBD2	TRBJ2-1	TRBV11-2	TGTGCCAGCAGCCCGGCGGGAGCGGGAGGGCTCAATGAGCAGTTCTTC	CASSPAGAGGLNEQFF
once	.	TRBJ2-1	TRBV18	TGTGCCAGCTCCGGGACTTTCTACAATGAGCAGTTCTTC	CASSGTFYNEQFF
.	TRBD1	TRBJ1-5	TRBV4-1	TGCGCCAGCAGCCAAGGGTGGGGGGACAGCATACAGCCCCAGCATTTT	CASSQGWGDSIQPQHF
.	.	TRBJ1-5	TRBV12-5	TGTGCTAGTGGTTTATGGGACTCCGGCAATCAGCCCCAGCATTTT	CASGLWDSGNQPQHF
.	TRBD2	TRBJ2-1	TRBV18	TGTGCCAGCTCATCGAACGCTGGACTAGCGGGAGGGGACAATGAGCAGTTCTTC	CASSSNAGLAGGDNEQFF
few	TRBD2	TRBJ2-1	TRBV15	TGTGCCACCAGCAGAGATCAGGCTAGCGGGGGGGCAATTGAGCAGTTCTTC	CATSRDQASGGAIEQFF
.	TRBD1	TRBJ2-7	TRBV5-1	TGCGCCAGCAGCAGATCCGGACAGGGTTACGAGCAGTACTTC	CASSRSGQGYEQYF
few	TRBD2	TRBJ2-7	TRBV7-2	TGTGCCAGCAGCTTAGGGAGTAGGAGGACTAGCGGAGCCAACTACGAGCAGTACTTC	CASSLGSRRTSGANYEQYF
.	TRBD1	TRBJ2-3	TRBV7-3	TGTGCCAGCAGCTCCCGGACAGGGAGAGATACGCAGTATTTT	CASSSRTGRDTQYF
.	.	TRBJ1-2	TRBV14	TGTGCCAGCAGCCAAGTCCGTGGTGGGCTTAACTATGGCTACACCTTC	CASSQVRGGLNYGYTF
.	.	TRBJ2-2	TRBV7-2	TGTGCCAGCAGCCGTACAGGGAGAGGCACCGGGGAGCTGTTTTTT	CASSRTGRGTGELFF
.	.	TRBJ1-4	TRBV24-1	TGTGCCACCAGGACAGTGGCTAATGAAAAACTGTTTTTT	CATRTVANEKLFF
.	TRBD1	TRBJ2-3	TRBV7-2	TGTGCCAGCAGCTTCCGACAGGGATTAGATACGCAGTATTTT	CASSFRQGLDTQYF
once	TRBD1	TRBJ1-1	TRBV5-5	TGTGCCAGCAGCAGGTTGGGACAGAAAAGTGAAGCTTTCTTT	CASSRLGQKSEAFF
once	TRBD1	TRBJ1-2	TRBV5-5	TGTGCCAGCAGCCTGGGACAGGGGGGAAACTATGGCTACACCTTC	CASSLGQGGNYGYTF
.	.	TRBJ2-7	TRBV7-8	TGTGCCAGCAGCTTGGGGGAGGGGGCCTACGAGCAGTACTTC	CASSLGEGAYEQYF
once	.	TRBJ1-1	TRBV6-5	TGTGCCAGCAGGAGAGAAAGATTGAACACTGAAGCTTTCTTT	CASRRERLNTEAFF
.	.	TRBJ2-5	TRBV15	TGTGCCACCAGCCCCGAGTACACCACTGGCGGAGAGACCCAGTACTTC	CATSPEYTTGGETQYF
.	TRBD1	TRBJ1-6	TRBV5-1	TGCGCCAGCAGCTCTCAGGGACAGGGGGTAAATTCACCCCTCCACTTT	CASSSQGQGVNSPLHF
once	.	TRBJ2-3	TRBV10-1	TGCGCCAGCCGGACTGACGCCTACACAGATACGCAGTATTTT	CASRTDAYTDTQYF
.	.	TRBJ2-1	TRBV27	TGTGCCAGCAGGACACTAGGGGGGACAGCCCTCCCGCAGTTCTTC	CASRTLGGTALPQFF
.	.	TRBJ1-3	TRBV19	TGTGCCAGTAGTATTATTTTTGCCAGCGCCCTCACAACCATATATTTT	CASSIIFASALTTIYF
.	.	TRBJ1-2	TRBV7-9	TGTGCCAGCAGCCGACGAGGGCGGGAGCCCACATTGTTCACCTTC	CASSRRGREPTLFTF
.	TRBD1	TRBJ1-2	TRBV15	TGTGCCACCAGCAGTTCAAATGCCGATGACAGGGGCAATAACTATGGCTACACCTTC	CATSSSNADDRGNNYGYTF
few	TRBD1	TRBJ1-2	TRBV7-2	TGTGCCAGCACAACGGACAGGGGCTATGGCTACACCTTC	CASTTDRGYGYTF